These T cell receptor beta chains were read from a single sample in a study of neoadjuvant anti-PD-1 for oral cavity cancer. The protocol was immunoSEQ multiplex PCR, while the TCRdb copy is restricted to in-frame clones and leaves out a portion. The table records around 81,000 clones, approximately 80% of them present only once. The sequences come from PBMCs, collected before nivolumab (anti-PD-1) treatment. The origin of the receptors is a person aged 40 to 85 with oral cavity squamous cell carcinoma. The CDR3 runs from the conserved cysteine through the conserved F or W. A D gene is named only where the DNA matches it firmly.

j_call v_call d_call cdr3_length cdr3_nt cdr3_aa
TRBJ2-7 TRBV25-1 TRBD1 14 TGTGCCAGCAGTGAATTGGGGACAGGGTACGAGCAGTACTTC CASSELGTGYEQYF
TRBJ2-2 TRBV6-4 - 11 TGTGCCGGGATAGGGACCGGGGAGCTGTTTTTT CAGIGTGELFF
TRBJ2-5 TRBV5-8 - 15 TGTGCCAGCAGCTTGGTCCCAGGGTTGGAAGAGACCCAGTACTTC CASSLVPGLEETQYF
TRBJ2-7 TRBV21-1 - 14 TGTGCCAGCACAATAAGACAGGGGGCTGCCGAGCAGTACTTC CASTIRQGAAEQYF
TRBJ2-7 TRBV10-2 - 14 TGCGCCAGCAGGGAGAGACCGGAGGCCTACGAGCAGTACTTC CASRERPEAYEQYF
TRBJ2-2 TRBV5-1 - 13 TGCGCCAGCAGCTTGAGGGACACCGGGGAGCTGTTTTTT CASSLRDTGELFF
TRBJ2-2 TRBV5-1 - 15 TGCGCCAGCAGCTTGGATGGGGTAAACACCGGGGAGCTGTTTTTT CASSLDGVNTGELFF
TRBJ2-2 TRBV7-6 TRBD2 17 TGTGCCAGCAGCTTATTTCCTAGCGGGGCGAACACCGGGGAGCTGTTTTTT CASSLFPSGANTGELFF
TRBJ2-5 TRBV6-5 TRBD2 15 TGTGCCAGCAGTTCGTTTAGCGGGAGTTTGGAGACCCAGTACTTC CASSSFSGSLETQYF
TRBJ2-2 TRBV7-9 - 13 TGTGCCAGCAGCTTATTTGGCACCGGGGAGCTGTTTTTT CASSLFGTGELFF